Listed here are 19 T cell receptor beta chains from one sample, sequenced in a study of human T cells and chemical hapten exposure. The treatment is: therapeutic diphenylcyclopropenone sensitization with weekly scalp DPC. Within the library, unique molecular identifiers were attached to each individual cDNA molecule. TCRdb passed the reads through MiXCR, listing each CDR3 protein once. The sample shows over 1,500 distinct CDR3 sequences, 53% of them seen only once. The specimen comprised whole blood, sampled before DPC sensitization or 2, 6, or about 24 weeks after (not recorded which). All receptors derive from an adult with alopecia areata. Some clones in this sample may be carry-over from other donors' samples. This table probably holds off-target reads from a library built for another chain.

The chain carries TRBV11-1 and TRBJ2-3; 7 nucleotides match TRBD1. CDR3 length: 15 residues. V was pared by 5 bases and J by 1 base, with 6 bases of the junction left unmatched. Looked up from germline, CDR1 is SGHAT and CDR2 is FQDESV (reference sequence). The CDR3 sequence is CASSPWTGGTDTQYF. CDR3 DNA sequence: TGTGCCAGCAGCCCTTGGACAGGTGGCACAGATACGCAGTATTTT.

The table lists this clonotype with a few counts. The rearrangement uses TRBV5-4 and TRBJ2-3; D gene ambiguous. Germline values: CDR1 SGHNT, CDR2 YYREEE (reference sequence). The CDR3 length is 12 residues. V was clipped by 0 bases and J by 5 bases, with 4 bases between them. The CDR3 nucleotides read TGTGCCAGCAGCTTGGAGGTAGATACGCAGTATTTT. Translating gives CASSLEVDTQYF. The full variable domain, completed using reference TRBV5-4 and TRBJ2-3, is ETGVTQSPTHLIKTRGQQVTLRCSSQSGHNTVSWYQQALGQGPQFIFQYYREEENGRGNFPPRFSGLQFPNYSSELNVNALELDDSALYLCASSLEVDTQYFGPGTRLTVL.

The V call is TRBV7-9, the J call TRBJ2-5; D call uncertain. The CDR3 has 15 residues. Germline CDR1 SEHNR, CDR2 FQNEAQ (reference sequence). V was shortened by 1 base and J by 4 bases, with 13 bases between the two germline ends. This chain's CDR3 is CASSLGKGLSETQYF. The CDR3 DNA sequence: TGTGCCAGCAGCTTAGGAAAAGGGTTGTCAGAGACCCAGTACTTC. Combining the CDR3 with reference TRBV7-9 and TRBJ2-5 gives the whole variable domain DTGVSQNPRHKITKRGQNVTFRCDPISEHNRLYWYRQTLGQGPEFLTYFQNEAQLEKSRLLSDRFSAERPKGSFSTLEIQRTEQGDSAMYLCASSLGKGLSETQYFGPGTRLLVL.

The rearrangement uses TRBV24-1 and TRBJ2-3, with 8 bases aligning to TRBD2. Germline CDR1 reads KGHDR; CDR2 reads SFDVKD. CDR3 size: 14 residues. Losses at the gene ends were 5 bases for V and 4 bases for J; bases not matched to a gene: 4. The CDR3 sequence: CATSVGGVSDTQYF. DNA of the CDR3: TGTGCCACCAGTGTCGGGGGGGTCTCAGATACGCAGTATTTT.

This clonotype was seen a few times. The CDR3 reads CSAGPGTANTGELFF. The CDR3 region has the DNA TGCAGTGCTGGCCCCGGGACAGCGAACACCGGGGAGCTGTTTTTT. The chain has TRBV20-1 and TRBJ2-2; 7 nucleotides match TRBD1. The germline V gene has CDR1 DFQATT and CDR2 SNEGSKA (reference sequence). The CDR3 contains 15 residues. The V segment lost 5 bases and the J segment 0 bases; nucleotides outside the gene matches: 6.

This chain links TRBV7-6 with TRBJ2-7; D is possibly TRBD2 (6 bases). The germline V gene has CDR1 SGHVS and CDR2 FNYEAQ. The V gene lost 4 bases and the J gene lost 4 bases, with 17 bases spanning the gap. This CDR3 spans 15 amino acids. The CDR3 sequence: CASSSPLGGLYEQYF. The CDR3 DNA sequence: TGTGCCAGCAGCTCCCCTCTTGGGGGACTGTACGAGCAGTACTTC.

The rearrangement uses TRBV4-3 and TRBJ2-2; possible D gene TRBD2, 6 bases. The CDR3 spans 13 residues. The germline V gene has CDR1 LGHNA and CDR2 YSLEER. Between the trimmed V and J ends, which lost 1 base and 6 bases, there was a span of 6 bases. CDR3 sequence (DNA): TGCGCCAGCAGCCAAGGGGACTCCGGGGAGCTGTTTTTT. Its protein is CASSQGDSGELFF.

This clonotype was seen a few times. The chain is built from TRBV29-1 and TRBJ2-5, with 11 positions matching TRBD2. The CDR3 sequence is 14 residues long. Looked up from germline, CDR1 is SQVTM and CDR2 is ANQGSEA. J lost 4 bases, V lost 4 bases, and 5 bases had no gene match. The CDR3 sequence: CSVGSSGGPETQYF. In DNA form, the CDR3 reads TGCAGCGTTGGATCTAGCGGGGGGCCAGAGACCCAGTACTTC.

This chain joins TRBV7-8 and TRBJ2-5, with TRBD1 identical over 10 bases. The V segment lost 4 bases and the J segment 4 bases; nucleotides outside the gene matches: 6. Looked up from germline, CDR1 is SGHVS and CDR2 is FQNEAQ. This CDR3 is 15 amino acids long. In DNA, the CDR3 is TGTGCCAGCAGCTCGAGACAGGGGGCCGGAGAGACCCAGTACTTC. It codes for CASSSRQGAGETQYF.

The rearrangement links TRBV4-3 to TRBJ2-3, with a possible D match to TRBD2 (6 bases). Trimming took 1 base from V and 1 from J, leaving 9 bases between them. CDR1 LGHNA and CDR2 YSLEER come from the germline V gene. The CDR3 runs to 15 residues. The CDR3 is CASSQVAGRTDTQYF. The CDR3 coding sequence is TGCGCCAGCAGCCAAGTTGCGGGGCGCACAGATACGCAGTATTTT.

This sequence joins TRBV12-3 or TRBV12-4 and TRBJ2-7; D possibly corresponds to TRBD2 (5 bases). This CDR3 spans 15 amino acids. Trimming left V 6 bases short and J 2 bases short, with 17 bases between. CDR3 DNA sequence: TGTGCCAGCAGCCACCTCCGGGATAGGGCCTACGAGCAGTACTTC. Protein product: CASSHLRDRAYEQYF.

The rearrangement uses TRBV5-1 and TRBJ1-5; a possible D gene is TRBD1 (6 bases). The germline V and J ends were trimmed by 4 bases and 3 bases, with 14 bases remaining between them. The CDR3 has 15 residues. Per the germline V gene, CDR1 is SGHRS and CDR2 is YFSETQ. CDR3 sequence (DNA): TGCGCCAGCAGCGTTGACAGGTCGGACAATCAGCCCCAGCATTTT. This sequence encodes CASSVDRSDNQPQHF. Full variable domain (missing parts from reference TRBV5-1 and TRBJ1-5): KAGVTQTPRYLIKTRGQQVTLSCSPISGHRSVSWYQQTPGQGLQFLFEYFSETQRNKGNFPGRFSGRQFSNSRSEMNVSTLELGDSALYLCASSVDRSDNQPQHFGDGTRLSIL.

The V and J genes are TRBV20-1 and TRBJ2-5; possibly TRBD1 or TRBD2 for D (6 bases each). The CDR3 is 14 amino acids. The ends were cut back, 1 base at V and 2 bases at J, with 11 bases in the middle. Germline CDR1 DFQATT, CDR2 SNEGSKA (reference sequence). CDR3 sequence: CSARGGAAQETQYF. The CDR3 DNA reads TGCAGTGCTAGAGGGGGGGCCGCACAAGAGACCCAGTACTTC.

This sequence joins TRBV6-2 or TRBV6-3 and TRBJ2-3, with TRBD2 matching over 8 bases. This CDR3 has 15 amino acids. J lost 2 bases, V lost 4 bases, and 5 bases had no gene match. Germline lookup yields CDR1 MNHEY and CDR2 SVGEGT. CDR3 loop: CASSSRTSPTDTQYF. The CDR3 bases are TGTGCCAGCAGTTCAAGGACTAGCCCCACAGATACGCAGTATTTT.

This clonotype has only a few counts. The chain links TRBV9 to TRBJ2-7; D call uncertain. Germline lookup yields CDR1 SGDLS and CDR2 YYNGEE. CDR3 length: 14 amino acids. The V and J ends lost 2 bases and 0 bases respectively, with 9 bases between them. Written as DNA, the CDR3 is TGTGCCAGCAGCGTCGACTGGAGCTCCTACGAGCAGTACTTC. Its protein product is CASSVDWSSYEQYF.

The genes are TRBV28 and TRBJ2-1, with TRBD2 identical over 11 bases. V was pared by 2 bases and J by 2 bases, with 8 bases of the junction left unmatched. This CDR3 has 18 residues. From germline, CDR1 is MDHEN and CDR2 SYDVKM. The CDR3 nucleotides are TGTGCCAGCAGTTTAGTAGCGGGGGGGTCACTACCCTACAATGAGCAGTTCTTC. Translation: CASSLVAGGSLPYNEQFF.

The V and J genes are TRBV18 and TRBJ2-4; possible D gene TRBD1, 6 bases. The germline CDR1 and CDR2 sequences are KGHSH and LQKENI. The CDR3 runs 17 residues. V lost 0 bases and J 1 base, leaving 13 bases between the germline ends. The CDR3 is CASSPPQGTAAKNIQYF. In DNA, the CDR3 is TGTGCCAGCTCACCACCACAGGGTACTGCGGCCAAAAACATTCAGTACTTC.

The chain uses TRBV24-1 and TRBJ2-2, with D perhaps matching TRBD1 (6 bases). The V gene's germline CDR1 is KGHDR and CDR2 SFDVKD. The CDR3 is 17 residues long. V was trimmed by 2 bases and J by 5 bases, leaving 17 bases between them. The DNA of the CDR3 is TGTGCCACCAGTGATTCAGGGGCCCAGAAATGGACCGGGGAGCTGTTTTTT. Protein product: CATSDSGAQKWTGELFF.

This chain connects TRBV12-3 or TRBV12-4 to TRBJ2-5, with unresolved D. The length of the CDR3 is 11 residues. Trimming removed 2 bases from V and 4 bases from J, with 2 bases in between. This CDR3 reads CASSLLETQYF. The CDR3 DNA sequence: TGTGCCAGCAGTTTATTAGAGACCCAGTACTTC.